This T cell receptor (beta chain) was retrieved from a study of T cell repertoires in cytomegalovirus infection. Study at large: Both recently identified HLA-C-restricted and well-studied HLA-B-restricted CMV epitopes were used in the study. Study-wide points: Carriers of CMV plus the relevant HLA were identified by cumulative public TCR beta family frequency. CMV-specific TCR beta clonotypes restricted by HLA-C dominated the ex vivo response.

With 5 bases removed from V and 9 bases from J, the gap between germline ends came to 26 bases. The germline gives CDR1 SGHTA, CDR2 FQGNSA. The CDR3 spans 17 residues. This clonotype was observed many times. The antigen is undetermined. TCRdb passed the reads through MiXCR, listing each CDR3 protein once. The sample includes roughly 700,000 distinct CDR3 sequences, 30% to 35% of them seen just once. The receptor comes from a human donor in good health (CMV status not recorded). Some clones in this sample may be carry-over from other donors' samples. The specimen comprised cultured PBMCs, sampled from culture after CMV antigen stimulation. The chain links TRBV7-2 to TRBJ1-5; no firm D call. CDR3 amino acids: CASSPLATDRYGWPQHF. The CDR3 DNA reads TGTGCCAGCAGCCCCCTGGCGACCGACCGCTATGGATGGCCCCAGCATTTT.